This T cell receptor beta chain was profiled in a study of Graves' ophthalmopathy and Graves' hyperthyroidism. Study-level points and caveats: Using a 13-signature model, the authors split ophthalmopathy from stable hyperthyroidism, with 85% to 90% sensitivity and 81.08% specificity. Appearing in blood as well were most expanded thyroid clonotypes above 0.001 frequency.

The TCR beta CDR3 regions underwent amplification from RNA transcripts. HTBI primers were employed in first-round RT-PCR, then a second-round multiplex PCR followed. From the multiplex PCR reads, TCRdb called clonotypes with MiXCR, one entry per CDR3 protein. The sample consists of about 390,000 distinct CDR3 sequences, roughly 14% of them appearing once. Enrolled hyperthyroidism patients had a new diagnosis, a duration under 2 months, and an age of 18 to 65. The diagnosis combined clinical symptoms, thyroxine, TRAb, thyroid ultrasound and orbital computed tomography scans. This clonotype was observed many times. Its antigen is unidentified. The trim removed 9 bases at V and 6 bases at J, leaving 11 bases unmatched. This CDR3 has 14 residues. CDR1 LNHDA and CDR2 SQIVND come from the germline V gene (reference sequence).

This sequence joins TRBV19 and TRBJ1-5; the match to TRBD1 covers 7 bases. Material: peripheral blood. The TCR originated in a woman between 18 and 29 years old with stable Graves' hyperthyroidism. The CDR3 nucleotides read TGTGCCAGCCGAGAGACAGGGTGGGGTCAGCCCCAGCATTTT. Protein: CASRETGWGQPQHF.